This entry lists 27 T cell receptor beta chains sequenced from one sample in a study of T cell repertoires in cytomegalovirus infection. Their cognate antigens are unknown. TCRdb itself ran the reads through MiXCR, one entry per CDR3 protein. The repertoire holds about 770,000 distinct CDR3 sequences, almost 30% seen once, with about an eighth in the top ten. The material was cultured CD8+ T cells from PBMCs, obtained from culture after CMV antigen stimulation. The source is a human donor in good health (CMV status not recorded). Some clones in this sample may be carry-over from other donors' samples.

This clonotype was observed a handful of times. V usage is TRBV6-5 and J usage is TRBJ1-2, with 9 positions matching TRBD1. The J segment lost 8 bases and the V segment lost 3 bases, leaving 7 bases of the junction unmatched. The germline gives CDR1 MNHEY, CDR2 SVGAGI. The CDR3 contains 14 residues. Written as DNA, the CDR3 is TGTGCCAGCAGTTATTCCGGGACAGGGTTAGGCTACACCTTC. It yields the protein CASSYSGTGLGYTF.

This chain's CDR3 is CASSSPRGWQETQYF. CDR3 sequence (DNA): TGTGCCAGCAGTTCCCCGAGGGGGTGGCAAGAGACCCAGTACTTC. The V gene is TRBV28, the J gene TRBJ2-5; D may be TRBD1 (6 bases). Germline lookup yields CDR1 MDHEN and CDR2 SYDVKM. Trimming cost V 4 bases and J 2 bases, with 14 bases left between them. The CDR3 covers 15 residues.

In this sample, this clonotype turned up a few times. The chain recombines TRBV27 with TRBJ1-4, with D perhaps matching TRBD1 (5 bases). From germline, CDR1 is MNHEY and CDR2 SMNVEV (reference sequence). The V end lost 3 bases, the J end lost 6 bases, and 20 bases lay between the germline ends. CDR3 length equals 17 residues. CDR3 in amino acids: CASSFLQPAGTDEKLFF. CDR3 sequence (DNA): TGTGCCAGCAGTTTCCTCCAGCCGGCGGGGACGGATGAAAAACTGTTTTTT.

The chain joins TRBV7-9 to TRBJ1-2; D unresolved. Per germline, CDR1 SEHNR and CDR2 FQNEAQ (reference sequence). V lost 6 bases and J lost 4, with 15 bases in between. This CDR3 comprises 14 residues. DNA for the CDR3: TGTGCCAGCAGTTCGGGTGGTGCGGTCTATGGCTACACCTTC. Protein sequence: CASSSGGAVYGYTF. Variable domain in full (rest from reference TRBV7-9 and TRBJ1-2): DTGVSQNPRHKITKRGQNVTFRCDPISEHNRLYWYRQTLGQGPEFLTYFQNEAQLEKSRLLSDRFSAERPKGSFSTLEIQRTEQGDSAMYLCASSSGGAVYGYTFGSGTRLTVV.

This clonotype was observed a few times. CDR3 sequence: CASSPEADRDEQFF. The CDR3 nucleotides read TGTGCCAGCAGCCCCGAGGCTGACCGGGATGAGCAGTTCTTC. This rearrangement joins TRBV7-9 to TRBJ2-1, with no clear D. Trimming pared 5 bases from V and 8 bases from J, leaving 16 bases between. This CDR3 spans 14 amino acids. Germline CDR1 is SEHNR and CDR2 is FQNEAQ (reference sequence).

This clonotype turned up a few times. The CDR3 sequence: CASRLTLSYEQYF. The CDR3 nucleotides read TGTGCCAGCAGGCTAACTCTCTCCTACGAGCAGTACTTC. The chain uses TRBV6-1 and TRBJ2-7; D is uncertain. Germline V lookup: CDR1 MNHNS, CDR2 SASEGT. The CDR3 has 13 residues. Trimming cost V 6 bases and J 0 bases, with 9 bases left between them.

To note about this clonotype: A read error may explain this, as a much larger clone is one base away. The V call is TRBV7-6, the J call TRBJ2-1; D might be TRBD1 or TRBD2, each matching 5 bases. The CDR3 loop spans 17 amino acids. The germline V gene has CDR1 SGHVS and CDR2 FNYEAQ. DNA for the CDR3: TGTGCCGGCAGCTTGTTGGCCGGGACCCCAAGGAGGAATGAGCAGTTCTTC. Encoded protein: CAGSLLAGTPRRNEQFF.

Ten or more counts support this clonotype. The CDR3 region is CASSLFSQINSREKLFF. In nucleotides, the CDR3 is TGTGCCAGCAGCTTATTCAGTCAAATTAATTCAAGGGAAAAACTGTTTTTT. The chain has TRBV7-2 and TRBJ1-4, with no clear D. V was cut by 2 bases and J by 8 bases, with 21 bases left in between. Germline lookup yields CDR1 SGHTA and CDR2 FQGNSA. CDR3 length equals 17 residues.

V is TRBV6-8 and J is TRBJ2-5; TRBD2 aligns across 8 bases. V lost 1 base, J lost 1 base, and 11 bases stayed unmatched. The CDR3 has 18 amino acids. Germline assignment: CDR1 MNHGY and CDR2 SAAAGT. This chain's CDR3 is CASSYWGIASGPQETQYF. The DNA of the CDR3 is TGTGCCAGCAGTTACTGGGGTATAGCTAGCGGGCCCCAAGAGACCCAGTACTTC.

The J gene is TRBJ1-1, the V gene TRBV7-9; no firm D call. The CDR3 is made up of 14 amino acids. V dropped 5 bases and J dropped 2 bases, with 12 bases sitting between them. Per the germline V gene, CDR1 is SEHNR and CDR2 is FQNEAQ (reference sequence). CDR3 amino acids: CASSRPDRNTEAFF. The CDR3 DNA reads as TGTGCCAGCAGCCGACCTGACCGAAACACTGAAGCTTTCTTT.

This clonotype was seen a single time. The CDR3 region has the DNA TGTGCCAGCAGCCCAGACCACGGGCCCTACGAGCAGTACGTC. Translation: CASSPDHGPYEQYV. This rearrangement joins TRBV6-6 to TRBJ2-7; D gene uncertain. The V end lost 6 bases, the J end lost 2 bases, and 14 bases lay between the germline ends. Germline V gene data show CDR1 as MNHNY and CDR2 as SVGAGI (reference sequence). The CDR3 totals 14 residues.

The chain is built from TRBV12-3 or TRBV12-4 and TRBJ1-5, with 8 bases lining up with TRBD1. J lost 7 bases, V lost 8 bases, and 4 bases had no gene match. This CDR3 has 12 residues. CDR3 nucleotide sequence: TGTGCCAGCGGACAGGGAAGACAGCCCCAGCATTTT. As protein: CASGQGRQPQHF.

Here the CDR3 DNA reads TGCAGTGCTTTCTTGCGGGAGTACAATGAGCAGTTCTTC. It translates to CSAFLREYNEQFF. V is TRBV20-1 and J is TRBJ2-1, with 7 bases matching TRBD2. V shed 5 bases and J 4 bases; nucleotides not matched to a gene: 5. The CDR3 runs to 13 residues. Germline assignment: CDR1 DFQATT and CDR2 SNEGSKA (reference sequence).

The chain links TRBV4-1 to TRBJ1-2; D may be TRBD1 (6 bases). CDR3 length: 16 amino acids. Trimming shortened V by 0 bases and J by 4 bases, and 15 bases separated the two germline ends. Germline V gene lookup returns CDR1 MGHRA and CDR2 YSYEKL. DNA for the CDR3: TGCGCCAGCAGCCAAGAAGAGGGGGACACAATCTATGGCTACACCTTC. It codes for CASSQEEGDTIYGYTF.

This clonotype has only a few counts. The rearrangement uses TRBV7-9 and TRBJ2-2; D is ambiguous. Trimming took 4 bases from V and 5 from J, leaving 14 bases between them. The CDR3 is made up of 15 amino acids. The germline V gene encodes CDR1 SEHNR and CDR2 FQNEAQ (reference sequence). CDR3 sequence reads: CASSSRERLTGELFF. The CDR3 DNA is TGTGCCAGCAGCTCCCGAGAGAGGCTGACCGGGGAGCTGTTTTTT. The whole variable domain, filled in from reference TRBV7-9 and TRBJ2-2, reads DTGVSQNPRHKITKRGQNVTFRCDPISEHNRLYWYRQTLGQGPEFLTYFQNEAQLEKSRLLSDRFSAERPKGSFSTLEIQRTEQGDSAMYLCASSSRERLTGELFFGEGSRLTVL.

The chain has TRBV12-5 and TRBJ2-1, with D perhaps TRBD1 or TRBD2 (5 bases each). The CDR3 sequence is 12 residues long. The germline gives CDR1 LGHNT, CDR2 FRNRAP. V was clipped by 7 bases and J by 9 bases, with 13 bases between them. CDR3 residues: CASALPGTEQFF. CDR3 DNA: TGTGCTAGTGCCTTACCGGGGACTGAGCAGTTCTTC.

In this sample, this clonotype turned up a few times. The chain employs TRBV19 and TRBJ2-2; D is perhaps TRBD1 (6 bases). CDR3 size: 16 residues. V was cut by 1 base and J by 4 bases, with 13 bases left in between. In germline, CDR1 is LNHDA, CDR2 SQIVND (reference sequence). Written as DNA, the CDR3 is TGTGCCAGTAGTATAGGTTTTTCAGGGGCCACCGGGGAGCTGTTTTTT. It specifies CASSIGFSGATGELFF.

This clonotype was detected only a few times. This sequence joins TRBV27 and TRBJ2-1; no firm D call. This CDR3 is built from 13 residues. Germline V gives CDR1 MNHEY, CDR2 SMNVEV (reference sequence). Trimming left V 7 bases short and J 7 bases short, with 14 bases between. The CDR3 reads CASTSAPRNEQFF. In DNA, the CDR3 is TGTGCCAGCACCTCGGCGCCGAGGAATGAGCAGTTCTTC.

This clonotype occurred a few times. The chain recombines TRBV11-2 with TRBJ2-5; 9 bases are a match to TRBD2. Germline trimming cut 4 bases from V and 4 bases from J; bases unmatched to any gene: 4. Looked up from germline, CDR1 is SGHAT and CDR2 is FQNNGV. This CDR3 spans 14 amino acids. The CDR3 loop reads CASSSGTSRETQYF. The CDR3 nucleotides are TGTGCCAGCAGCTCCGGGACTAGCAGAGAGACCCAGTACTTC. Full variable domain (outside the CDR3, taken from reference TRBV11-2 and TRBJ2-5): EAGVAQSPRYKIIEKRQSVAFWCNPISGHATLYWYQQILGQGPKLLIQFQNNGVVDDSQLPKDRFSAERLKGVDSTLKIQPAKLEDSAVYLCASSSGTSRETQYFGPGTRLLVL.

The chain uses TRBV6-2 or TRBV6-3 and TRBJ2-7, with 9 nucleotides matching TRBD2. This CDR3 has 16 amino acids. The ends lost 6 bases at V and 2 bases at J; junction bases unmatched: 11. CDR1 and CDR2 (germline): MNHEY, SVGEGT. The CDR3, as DNA: TGTGCCAGCAGACCGCAGCGGGGGGTCTGGCCCTACGAGCAGTACGTC. Protein: CASRPQRGVWPYEQYV.

This clonotype has only a few counts. This chain joins TRBV10-3 and TRBJ2-7, with 14 bases matching TRBD2. The V segment lost 10 bases and the J segment 3 bases; nucleotides outside the gene matches: 5. Germline V CDR1 and CDR2: ENHRY, SYGVKD. There are 14 residues in the CDR3. The CDR3 sequence: CATGTSGGLYEQYV. The CDR3 nucleotides are TGTGCCACCGGGACTAGCGGGGGACTCTACGAGCAGTACGTC.

Only a few counts were recorded for this clonotype. The chain joins TRBV6-6 to TRBJ1-5; maybe TRBD1 (6 bases). Germline CDR1 is MNHNY and CDR2 is SVGAGI (reference sequence). This CDR3 spans 16 amino acids. V was clipped by 1 base and J by 3 bases, with 13 bases between them. This CDR3 is CASSYYGGPVNQPQHF. CDR3 nucleotides: TGTGCCAGCAGTTACTATGGGGGGCCGGTCAATCAGCCCCAGCATTTT.

The chain couples TRBV7-9 to TRBJ2-5; possibly TRBD1 for D (6 bases). Looked up from germline, CDR1 is SEHNR and CDR2 is FQNEAQ (reference sequence). The length of the CDR3 is 16 residues. Trimming took off 5 bases at V and 5 bases at J, with 21 bases between the two ends. Written as DNA, the CDR3 is TGTGCCAGCAGCCTCCCCGAGACAGGACCTCCGGAGACCCAGTACTTC. Protein sequence: CASSLPETGPPETQYF. The variable domain in full, with the rest retrieved from reference TRBV7-9 and TRBJ2-5, is DTGVSQNPRHKITKRGQNVTFRCDPISEHNRLYWYRQTLGQGPEFLTYFQNEAQLEKSRLLSDRFSAERPKGSFSTLEIQRTEQGDSAMYLCASSLPETGPPETQYFGPGTRLLVL.

This clonotype was detected many times. This sequence joins TRBV7-6 and TRBJ1-6; perhaps TRBD1 as D (5 bases). CDR1 and CDR2 from the germline V gene are SGHVS and FNYEAQ. This CDR3 contains 14 residues. V lost 2 bases and J lost 8, with 10 bases in between. CDR3 loop: CASSLNWGDSPLHF. The CDR3 nucleotides are TGTGCCAGCAGCTTAAATTGGGGGGATTCACCCCTCCACTTT.

This chain connects TRBV25-1 to TRBJ1-1; D may be TRBD1 (6 bases). Germline lookup yields CDR1 MGHDK and CDR2 SYGVNS. The V and J ends lost 4 bases and 1 base respectively, with 13 bases between them. The CDR3 is made up of 15 amino acids. DNA of the CDR3: TGTGCCAGCAGTGCCTCAGGGGAGGGGAACACTGAAGCTTTCTTT. Its protein is CASSASGEGNTEAFF.

In its sample, this clonotype was seen many times. The genes are TRBV6-2 or TRBV6-3 and TRBJ2-7; D is possibly TRBD2 (6 bases). The CDR3 has 16 residues. V lost 5 bases and J 3 bases, leaving 20 bases between the germline ends. CDR1 and CDR2 from the germline V gene are MNHEY and SVGEGT. CDR3 residues: CASSRSLFAGSYEQYV. CDR3 in DNA: TGTGCCAGCAGTCGTAGCCTATTTGCCGGGAGCTACGAGCAGTACGTC.

This clonotype was seen only a few times. The gene calls are TRBV6-2 or TRBV6-3 and TRBJ2-2; D gene ambiguous. The CDR3 is 15 residues long. Germline V gene sequence: CDR1 MNHEY, CDR2 SVGEGT. Trimming removed 7 bases from V and 0 bases from J, with 12 bases in between. CDR3 region: CASTAEPSNTGELFF. In DNA, the CDR3 is TGTGCCAGCACGGCAGAACCCTCGAACACCGGGGAGCTGTTTTTT.